These 19 T cell receptor beta chains originate from one sample sequenced in a study of blood T cells in healthy people across ages (dated by TCRdb to 2015 to 2017). The library came from 5' RACE. The reads were generated on an Illumina HiSeq 2500. A second PCR of about 6 to 11 cycles was run with a J-beta primer mix and a sample-barcoded 5' primer. The raw public data were reprocessed by TCRdb itself: fastp quality trimming at Q25, MiXCR clonotype calling, in-frame beta chains only. All rows with the same CDR3 protein become a single entry with the most common DNA and genes. The sample table holds around 1.5 million distinct CDR3 sequences, of which 45% to 70% were seen once. The ten largest clones represent about 6.7% of the sample. Material: blood. The receptors were sampled from a man between 18 and 35 years old in good health.

This clonotype came up a few times. The chain recombines TRBV12-3 or TRBV12-4 with TRBJ1-1, with a tentative D call TRBD1 (6 bases). The length of the CDR3 is 13 residues. Trimming took 5 bases from V and 8 from J, leaving 15 bases between them. The CDR3 coding sequence is TGTGCCAGCAGTCTAGGGGCAGGGGAGGAAGCTTTCTTT. Its translation: CASSLGAGEEAFF.

V usage is TRBV6-2 or TRBV6-3 and J usage is TRBJ2-1; TRBD2 matches 10 bases. Per the germline V gene, CDR1 is MNHEY and CDR2 is SVGEGT. The CDR3 runs to 20 residues. V was pared by 0 bases and J by 7 bases, with 18 bases of the junction left unmatched. Here the CDR3 DNA reads TGTGCCAGCAGTTACTCCCCGTTTGAGCGGGGGGGCGGAATAAGGAATGAGCAGTTCTTC. The encoded protein is CASSYSPFERGGGIRNEQFF.

This clonotype was counted only a few times. This chain connects TRBV6-6 to TRBJ1-2; D is uncertain. Trimming took off 5 bases at V and 8 bases at J, with 9 bases between the two ends. Germline CDR1 MNHNY, CDR2 SVGAGI (reference sequence). This CDR3 is built from 11 residues. CDR3 loop: CASSTLLGYTF. The CDR3 DNA reads TGTGCCAGCAGTACTCTATTGGGCTACACCTTC.

V and J are TRBV2 and TRBJ1-2; D uncertain. The V and J ends lost 6 bases and 4 bases respectively, with 18 bases between them. The CDR3 is 15 residues long. Germline V gene lookup returns CDR1 SNHLY and CDR2 FYNNEI. The CDR3 region has the DNA TGTGCCAGCAGAAGTGAACTCCGGCAGGTCTATGGCTACACCTTC. Translation gives CASRSELRQVYGYTF.

In this sample, this clonotype turned up once. This chain joins TRBV20-1 and TRBJ2-7; D possibly uses TRBD1 or TRBD2 (5 bases each). V lost 3 bases, J lost 7 bases, and 25 bases lay in between. The CDR3 runs to 16 residues. The germline gives CDR1 DFQATT, CDR2 SNEGSKA (reference sequence). CDR3 sequence reads: CSARPLRDRSYNEQYF. For the CDR3, the DNA is TGCAGTGCTAGGCCCCTCCGGGACCGCTCCTACAATGAGCAGTACTTC.

This clonotype was detected only a few times. The V call is TRBV12-3 or TRBV12-4, the J call TRBJ1-2; 7 nucleotides agree with TRBD1. Germline trimming cut 6 bases from V and 4 bases from J; bases unmatched to any gene: 5. The CDR3 sequence is 13 residues long. CDR3 DNA sequence: TGTGCCAGCAGCTATCAGGGGGTCTATGGCTACACCTTC. Translation gives CASSYQGVYGYTF.

The CDR3 is CASSRSGLTNGYTF. The DNA of the CDR3 is TGCGCCAGCAGCCGCTCCGGGCTTACGAATGGCTACACCTTC. This rearrangement joins TRBV5-1 to TRBJ1-2; D not certain. V lost 4 bases and J 6 bases, leaving 16 bases between the germline ends. Germline lookup yields CDR1 SGHRS and CDR2 YFSETQ. The CDR3 extends over 14 amino acids.

This chain joins TRBV4-1 and TRBJ2-5; 9 nucleotides align to TRBD1. Germline V CDR1 and CDR2: MGHRA, YSYEKL. After removal of 3 bases from V and 5 bases from J, the junction contained 7 bases not matched to a gene. The length of the CDR3 is 15 residues. CDR3 loop: CASSQTGGLRETQYF. DNA of the CDR3: TGCGCCAGCAGCCAGACAGGGGGATTGAGGGAGACCCAGTACTTC.

This clonotype was seen a handful of times. The CDR3 coding sequence is TGTGCCAGCAAGGGGAGTTTTCTCTCCTACGAGCAGTACTTC. Protein sequence: CASKGSFLSYEQYF. The chain couples TRBV2 to TRBJ2-7; either TRBD1 or TRBD2 may fit D (5 bases each). Trimming cost V 7 bases and J 0 bases, with 13 bases left between them. Germline V lookup: CDR1 SNHLY, CDR2 FYNNEI. This CDR3 region has 14 residues.

This clonotype has a handful of counts. The chain is built from TRBV10-3 and TRBJ2-1; the D gene is possibly TRBD1 (7 bases). Trimming shortened V by 4 bases and J by 8 bases, and 24 bases separated the two germline ends. CDR1 and CDR2 from the germline V gene are ENHRY and SYGVKD. This CDR3 has 17 amino acids. CDR3 sequence (DNA): TGTGCCATCAGTGTATATTCGGGGGTAACAGGGGAGTATGAGCAGTTCTTC. The encoded protein is CAISVYSGVTGEYEQFF.

The V gene is TRBV29-1, the J gene TRBJ2-7, with D possibly being TRBD1 (5 bases). The CDR3 is 15 amino acids. V dropped 4 bases and J dropped 7 bases, with 23 bases sitting between them. Germline CDR1 SQVTM, CDR2 ANQGSEA. The CDR3 region is CSVVPRGSSYNEQYF. Written as DNA, the CDR3 is TGCAGCGTTGTACCTAGGGGAAGCTCCTACAATGAGCAGTACTTC.

V usage is TRBV5-1 and J usage is TRBJ2-5, with unresolved D. Germline V lookup: CDR1 SGHRS, CDR2 YFSETQ. This CDR3 is built from 15 residues. V gave up 2 bases and J gave up 0 bases, with 11 bases separating them. CDR3 nucleotide sequence: TGCGCCAGCAGCTTTACAGTCCTGTACCAAGAGACCCAGTACTTC. It codes for CASSFTVLYQETQYF.

The rearrangement uses TRBV10-1 and TRBJ2-7; TRBD1 matches 7 bases. J lost 4 bases, V lost 3 bases, and 6 bases had no gene match. There are 14 residues in the CDR3. The germline CDR1 and CDR2 sequences are WNHNN and SYGVQD (reference sequence). The CDR3: CASSEGGYLYEQYF. The CDR3 nucleotides read TGCGCCAGCAGTGAAGGGGGCTACCTTTACGAGCAGTACTTC.

This sequence joins TRBV6-5 and TRBJ1-1, with 8 bases aligning to TRBD1. The CDR3 is made up of 15 amino acids. The V and J ends lost 0 bases and 3 bases, in that order; junction bases with no gene match: 3. Germline V gives CDR1 MNHEY, CDR2 SVGAGI. CDR3 loop: CASSYSSDRDTEAFF. In DNA form, the CDR3 reads TGTGCCAGCAGTTACTCGTCGGACAGGGACACTGAAGCTTTCTTT.

V usage is TRBV7-2 and J usage is TRBJ2-3; the match to TRBD2 covers 9 bases. V shed 3 bases, J shed 10 bases, and the junction held 11 bases outside the gene matches. CDR1 is SGHTA, CDR2 FQGNSA, per germline. This CDR3 comprises 15 residues. The DNA of the CDR3 is TGTGCCAGCAGCTTCCCCGGGACTAGCCGGACAGCGCAGTATTTT. This encodes CASSFPGTSRTAQYF. The entire variable domain, with the rest obtained from reference TRBV7-2 and TRBJ2-3, is as follows: GAGVSQSPSNKVTEKGKDVELRCDPISGHTALYWYRQSLGQGLEFLIYFQGNSAPDKSGLPSDRFSAERTGGSVSTLTIQRTQQEDSAVYLCASSFPGTSRTAQYFGPGTRLTVL.

This clonotype was counted only a few times. The CDR3 is CASSQGPRGDAETQYF. CDR3 in DNA: TGCGCCAGCAGCCAAGGCCCGCGGGGGGACGCGGAGACCCAGTACTTC. The genes are TRBV4-1 and TRBJ2-7, with 8 bases aligning to TRBD2. The last part of the DNA fits TRBJ2-5 better; the J call may be wrong. The CDR3 is made up of 16 amino acids. The germline gives CDR1 MGHRA, CDR2 YSYEKL.

Only a few counts were recorded for this clonotype. This chain connects TRBV5-5 to TRBJ2-1; D not resolved. The length of the CDR3 is 15 residues. With 0 bases removed from V and 0 bases from J, the gap between germline ends came to 7 bases. CDR1 is SGHKS and CDR2 is YYEKEE in the germline V gene (reference sequence). This CDR3 reads CASSLDAPSYNEQFF. CDR3 bases: TGTGCCAGCAGCTTGGACGCTCCCTCCTACAATGAGCAGTTCTTC.

The chain combines TRBV28 with TRBJ2-1; a possible D gene is TRBD1 (6 bases). Between the trimmed V and J ends, which lost 10 bases and 1 base, there was a span of 11 bases. The germline CDR1 and CDR2 sequences are MDHEN and SYDVKM. The CDR3 totals 13 residues. Here the CDR3 DNA reads TGTGCCACCAGGGGCCTATCCTACAATGAGCAGTTCTTC. Translating gives CATRGLSYNEQFF.

This clonotype was seen ten or more times. The chain links TRBV5-1 to TRBJ2-1; no reliable D call. Per germline, CDR1 SGHRS and CDR2 YFSETQ. The CDR3 contains 14 residues. With 0 bases removed from V and 2 bases from J, the gap between germline ends came to 6 bases. The CDR3 sequence is CASSLDRAYNEQFF. The DNA for the CDR3 is TGCGCCAGCAGCTTGGATAGAGCCTACAATGAGCAGTTCTTC.